These T cell receptor beta chains were read from a single sample in a study of hypomethylating agent response in myelodysplastic syndrome. Here immunoSEQ multiplex PCR was the method, and the copy in TCRdb shows in-frame clones only, minus some. This table has some 10,000 clones, approximately 86% appearing once. The sample consisted of bone marrow, taken before or after starting hypomethylating agent treatment for myelodysplastic syndrome (not recorded which). These receptor sequences come from a human donor with myelodysplastic syndrome. The CDR3 runs from the conserved cysteine through the conserved F or W. A D gene is named only where the DNA matches it firmly. Not all rows give a size; the values are once, few, many and, for expanded clones, a class.

cdr3_nt	cdr3_aa	v_call	j_call	d_call	clone_size
TGTGCCAGCAGCCCATCCGGGACTAGCGGCCCTGGGGATGAGCAGTTCTTC	CASSPSGTSGPGDEQFF	TRBV11-2	TRBJ2-1	TRBD2	NA
TGTGCCAGTAGTATAGGAACAGCTAGCACAGATACGCAGTATTTT	CASSIGTASTDTQYF	TRBV19	TRBJ2-3	NA	NA
TGTGCCAGCTCGAGATGGGGCTCTGAAGCTTTCTTT	CASSRWGSEAFF	TRBV6-1	TRBJ1-1	NA	NA
TGTGCCAGCAGCTTCCGAAGAACCTACGAGCAGTACTTC	CASSFRRTYEQYF	TRBV11-2	TRBJ2-7	NA	NA
TGCGCCAGCAGCCAAGATCGACTAGCGGGGGGGAATGAGCAGTTCTTC	CASSQDRLAGGNEQFF	TRBV4-1	TRBJ2-1	TRBD2	NA
TGTGCCAGCAGCCCCGACGGAGGGGCTGAAGCTTTCTTT	CASSPDGGAEAFF	TRBV11-3	TRBJ1-1	NA	NA
TGTGCCAGCAGCGTAAATGGGGAGACCCAGTACTTC	CASSVNGETQYF	TRBV9	TRBJ2-5	NA	NA
TGTGCCAGCACTCTGACAGGGGGTCATCGCAATCAGCCCCAGCATTTT	CASTLTGGHRNQPQHF	TRBV2	TRBJ1-5	TRBD1	NA
TGTGCCAGCAGCCAGAGACAGGGAGACGATCAGCCCCAGCATTTT	CASSQRQGDDQPQHF	TRBV5-4	TRBJ1-5	TRBD1	NA
TGTGCCAGCAGCTCAGACAGGAGGAACACTGAAGCTTTCTTT	CASSSDRRNTEAFF	TRBV7-2	TRBJ1-1	NA	NA
TGTGCCAGCAGCTTAGCCGTCAGCGGGAGTATGTACGAGCAGTACTTC	CASSLAVSGSMYEQYF	TRBV7-6	TRBJ2-7	TRBD2	NA
TGCAGTGCCAACCGACAGGCCGAGCAGTACTTC	CSANRQAEQYF	TRBV20-1	TRBJ2-7	NA	NA
TGTGCCTGGGCTTCAAGGACTCTGGGGGCAGATACGCAGTATTTT	CAWASRTLGADTQYF	TRBV30	TRBJ2-3	NA	NA
TGTGCCAGCTCACCCGAGGGCCGACGGCTTCTGTTTTTT	CASSPEGRRLLFF	TRBV18	TRBJ1-4	NA	NA
TGTGCTAGTGGTCAGGAAGCCTGGAACACTGAAGCTTTCTTT	CASGQEAWNTEAFF	TRBV12-5	TRBJ1-1	NA	NA
TGTGCCAGCAGTGAAGGTGTTGACAGAAACTATGGCTACACCTTC	CASSEGVDRNYGYTF	TRBV25-1	TRBJ1-2	NA	NA
TGTGCCAGCAGCCTTCTTCCGGGACAGGGGAACTATGGCTACACCTTC	CASSLLPGQGNYGYTF	TRBV7-3	TRBJ1-2	TRBD1	NA
TGTGCCAGCAGCCCCCTTGGAAGGGAGCAGTACTTC	CASSPLGREQYF	TRBV7-7	TRBJ2-5	NA	NA
TGTGCCAGCAGCTACGACAGGGGGCTTGGGGATACGCAGTATTTT	CASSYDRGLGDTQYF	TRBV13	TRBJ2-3	TRBD1	NA
TGTGCCAGCAGCCAAGCGGCGGGTGGGGTCAATGAGCAGTTCTTC	CASSQAAGGVNEQFF	TRBV4-2	TRBJ2-1	NA	once
TGTGCCTGGAGACGGACCCATGGCTACACCTTC	CAWRRTHGYTF	TRBV30	TRBJ1-2	NA	NA
TGTGCCATCACTGGGGGTCGCACAGATACGCAGTATTTT	CAITGGRTDTQYF	TRBV10-3	TRBJ2-3	NA	NA
TGCGCCAGCAGAAGAACGGGACAGGGGTATACTGAAGCTTTCTTT	CASRRTGQGYTEAFF	TRBV5-1	TRBJ1-1	TRBD1	NA
TGTGCCAGCTCACCAATGGGACAGGGGAATTCACCCCTCCACTTT	CASSPMGQGNSPLHF	TRBV18	TRBJ1-6	TRBD1	NA
TGTGCCTGGAGTGTACTCAGCGTCGCACGTGATACGCAGTATTTT	CAWSVLSVARDTQYF	TRBV30	TRBJ2-3	NA	NA
TGCGCCAGCAGCTTATCGCCTAGCGGGGCCACAGATACGCAGTATTTT	CASSLSPSGATDTQYF	TRBV5-1	TRBJ2-3	TRBD2	NA
TGTGCCAGCAGCTTGGCCCAAGGGGCGAACACTGAAGCTTTCTTT	CASSLAQGANTEAFF	TRBV5-4	TRBJ1-1	NA	NA
TGTGCCAGCTCACCGGAGATGAACACTGAAGCTTTCTTT	CASSPEMNTEAFF	TRBV18	TRBJ1-1	NA	few
TGCAGCGTCGATACAGGCGGAGATACGCAGTATTTT	CSVDTGGDTQYF	TRBV29-1	TRBJ2-3	NA	NA
TGTGCCAGCAGCTTAGAAGGCGGGGGGTTGAATGAGCAGTTCTTC	CASSLEGGGLNEQFF	TRBV11-3	TRBJ2-1	TRBD2	NA
TGTGCCAGCTTGAGACGCACCTACAATGAGCAGTTCTTC	CASLRRTYNEQFF	TRBV28	TRBJ2-1	NA	NA
TGTGCCAGCAGTACCAGGACGGCGAACACTGAAGCTTTCTTT	CASSTRTANTEAFF	TRBV27	TRBJ1-1	NA	NA
TGTGCCAGCAGTACTACAGGTAGCAATCAGCCCCAGCATTTT	CASSTTGSNQPQHF	TRBV9	TRBJ1-5	NA	NA
TGTGCCAGTAGTGCTAGGACAGGGGGCGCCGTGTGGGCCGGGGCCAACGTCCTGACTTTC	CASSARTGGAVWAGANVLTF	TRBV19	TRBJ2-6	TRBD1	NA
TGTGCCATCAGCCGCCGGGACAGGCTCTATGGCTACACCTTC	CAISRRDRLYGYTF	TRBV10-3	TRBJ1-2	TRBD1	NA
TGTGCCAGCAGCTCGACTAAGTCTAGCGGCACCTACGAGCAGTACTTC	CASSSTKSSGTYEQYF	TRBV5-6	TRBJ2-7	TRBD2	NA
TGCGCCAGCAGCTTGACCCCCTCTGGGGCCAACGTCCTGACTTTC	CASSLTPSGANVLTF	TRBV5-1	TRBJ2-6	NA	NA
TGTGCCAGCAGCTTGTACGGGTCTGGGGCCAACGTCCTGACTTTC	CASSLYGSGANVLTF	TRBV5-6	TRBJ2-6	NA	NA
TGTGCCATCTCCCTCGGGGTCTCAGTCAACTATGGCTACACCTTC	CAISLGVSVNYGYTF	TRBV10-3	TRBJ1-2	NA	NA
TGTGCCAGCAGTTACCTCGACAGGGACACTGAAGCTTTCTTT	CASSYLDRDTEAFF	TRBV28	TRBJ1-1	TRBD1	NA
TGTGCCAGCAGCTTCCGGGACTTCACAGATACGCAGTATTTT	CASSFRDFTDTQYF	TRBV7-9	TRBJ2-3	NA	NA
TGCAGCGCCGCGGACCTAGACTCTGGAAACACCATATATTTT	CSAADLDSGNTIYF	TRBV29-1	TRBJ1-3	NA	NA
TGTGCCAGCAGCGTAGGTCCAGGGGTTGGTCGTGGAAACACCATATATTTT	CASSVGPGVGRGNTIYF	TRBV9	TRBJ1-3	NA	NA
TGTGCCAGCAGCTCAGTTGAAGACAGGGCGGGTGAGACCCAGTACTTC	CASSSVEDRAGETQYF	TRBV11-2	TRBJ2-5	TRBD1	NA
TGTGCCAGCAGCTTGGGGGACAGCCTATACTATGGCTACACCTTC	CASSLGDSLYYGYTF	TRBV5-4	TRBJ1-2	TRBD1	NA
TGCGCCAGCAGCCAATTGAAAGGAGTTGGACCCCTCCACTTT	CASSQLKGVGPLHF	TRBV4-1	TRBJ1-6	NA	NA
TGTGCCAGCAGCCCCACACCGGGACTAGCGTACAACAATGAGCAGTTCTTC	CASSPTPGLAYNNEQFF	TRBV9	TRBJ2-1	TRBD2	NA
TGTGCCAGCAGCTTAAGTCAGGGAGCGAGCACCGGGGAGCTGTTTTTT	CASSLSQGASTGELFF	TRBV11-3	TRBJ2-2	NA	NA
TGCGCCAGCAGTGAGGTTCCCACTCGGGGCACTGAAGCTTTCTTT	CASSEVPTRGTEAFF	TRBV10-2	TRBJ1-1	NA	NA
TGTGCCAGCAGCGTGGGACTAGCGGGAGGTCACGGGGAGCTGTTTTTT	CASSVGLAGGHGELFF	TRBV9	TRBJ2-2	TRBD2	NA
TGTGCCAGTAGTTTGCCATTTTCCTACAATGAGCAGTTCTTC	CASSLPFSYNEQFF	TRBV19	TRBJ2-1	NA	NA
TGTGCCATCAGTTTCCGGGGCCTGGGAGCGGGGACTGAAGCTTTCTTT	CAISFRGLGAGTEAFF	TRBV10-3	TRBJ1-1	NA	NA
TGTGCCAGCAGTTTTTGGGGGAGGAATCAGCCCCAGCATTTT	CASSFWGRNQPQHF	TRBV28	TRBJ1-5	NA	NA
TGTGCCAGCAGGGTGGTACTAGCGGACCCTTACGAGCAGTACTTC	CASRVVLADPYEQYF	TRBV6-1	TRBJ2-7	TRBD2	NA
TGTGCCATCAGTGAAATCGAGGACACCGGGGAGCTGTTTTTT	CAISEIEDTGELFF	TRBV10-3	TRBJ2-2	NA	NA
TGCGCCAGCAGCTTGGACGACGGGGGGAATCCGTACCAAGAGACCCAGTACTTC	CASSLDDGGNPYQETQYF	TRBV5-1	TRBJ2-5	TRBD2	NA
TGTGCCAGCGGGACAGGGGGCTACGAGCAGTACTTC	CASGTGGYEQYF	TRBV19	TRBJ2-7	TRBD1	NA
TGTGCCAGCAGTTCTGGTTTCGGACAGGTCTCCTACGAGCAGTACTTC	CASSSGFGQVSYEQYF	TRBV27	TRBJ2-7	TRBD1	NA
TGTGCCAGCAGTTACCCTGGCAGCTACGAGCAGTACTTC	CASSYPGSYEQYF	TRBV6-5	TRBJ2-7	NA	NA
TGTGCCAGCAGCATACAGGCGGGGAGCTCCTACAATGAGCAGTTCTTC	CASSIQAGSSYNEQFF	TRBV7-6	TRBJ2-1	NA	NA